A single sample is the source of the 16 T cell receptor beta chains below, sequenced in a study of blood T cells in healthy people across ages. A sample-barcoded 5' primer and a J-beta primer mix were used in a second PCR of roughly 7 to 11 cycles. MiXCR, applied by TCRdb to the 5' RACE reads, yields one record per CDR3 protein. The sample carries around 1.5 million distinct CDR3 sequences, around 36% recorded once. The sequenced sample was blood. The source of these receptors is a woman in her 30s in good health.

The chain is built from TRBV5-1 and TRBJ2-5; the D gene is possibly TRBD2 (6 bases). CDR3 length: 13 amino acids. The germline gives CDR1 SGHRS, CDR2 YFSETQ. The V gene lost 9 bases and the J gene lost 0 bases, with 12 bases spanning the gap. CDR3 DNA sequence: TGCGCCACCGTAGCGGCAGACCAAGAGACCCAGTACTTC. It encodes CATVAADQETQYF. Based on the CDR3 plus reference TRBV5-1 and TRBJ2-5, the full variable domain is KAGVTQTPRYLIKTRGQQVTLSCSPISGHRSVSWYQQTPGQGLQFLFEYFSETQRNKGNFPGRFSGRQFSNSRSEMNVSTLELGDSALYLCATVAADQETQYFGPGTRLLVL.

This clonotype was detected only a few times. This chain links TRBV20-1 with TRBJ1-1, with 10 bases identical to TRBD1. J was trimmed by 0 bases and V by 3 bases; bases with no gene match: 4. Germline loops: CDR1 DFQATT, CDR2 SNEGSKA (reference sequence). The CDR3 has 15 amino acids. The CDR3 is CSARGTGALNTEAFF. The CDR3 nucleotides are TGCAGTGCTAGGGGGACAGGGGCCTTGAACACTGAAGCTTTCTTT.

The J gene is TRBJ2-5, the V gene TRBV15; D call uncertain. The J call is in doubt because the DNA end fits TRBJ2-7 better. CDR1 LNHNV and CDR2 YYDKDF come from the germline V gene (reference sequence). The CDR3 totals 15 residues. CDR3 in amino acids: CATSSDLIGPGEQYF. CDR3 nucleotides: TGTGCCACCAGCAGCGATCTAATAGGCCCAGGCGAGCAGTACTTC.

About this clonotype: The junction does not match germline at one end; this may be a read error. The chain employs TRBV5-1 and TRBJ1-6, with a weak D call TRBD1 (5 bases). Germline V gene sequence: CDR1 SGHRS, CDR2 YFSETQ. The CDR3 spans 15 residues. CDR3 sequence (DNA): TGCGCTAGCAGCTTGGAGGGACCTCCTAATTCACCCCTCCACTTT. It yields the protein CASSLEGPPNSPLHF.

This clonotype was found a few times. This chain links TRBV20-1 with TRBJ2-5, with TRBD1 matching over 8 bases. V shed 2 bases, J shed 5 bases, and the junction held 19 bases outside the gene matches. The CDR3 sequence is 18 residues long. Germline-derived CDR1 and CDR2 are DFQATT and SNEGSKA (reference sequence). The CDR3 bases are TGCAGTGCTAGACTTACGGTGGGAGGTCAGGGGGCTCACGAGACCCAGTACTTC. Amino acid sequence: CSARLTVGGQGAHETQYF.

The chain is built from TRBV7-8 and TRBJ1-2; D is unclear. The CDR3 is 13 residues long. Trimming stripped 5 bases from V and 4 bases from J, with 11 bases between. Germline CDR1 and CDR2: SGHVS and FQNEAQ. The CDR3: CASSEAVIYGYTF. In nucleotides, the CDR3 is TGTGCCAGCAGCGAAGCAGTCATCTATGGCTACACCTTC. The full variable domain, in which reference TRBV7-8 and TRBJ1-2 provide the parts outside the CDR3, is GAGVSQSPRYKVAKRGQDVALRCDPISGHVSLFWYQQALGQGPEFLTYFQNEAQLDKSGLPSDRFFAERPEGSVSTLKIQRTQQEDSAVYLCASSEAVIYGYTFGSGTRLTVV.

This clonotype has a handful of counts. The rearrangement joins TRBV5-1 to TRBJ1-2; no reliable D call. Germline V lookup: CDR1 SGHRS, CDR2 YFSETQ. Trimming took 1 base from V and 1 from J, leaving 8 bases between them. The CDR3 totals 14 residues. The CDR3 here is CASSLSEINYGYTF. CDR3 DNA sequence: TGCGCCAGCAGCTTGTCGGAGATTAACTATGGCTACACCTTC.

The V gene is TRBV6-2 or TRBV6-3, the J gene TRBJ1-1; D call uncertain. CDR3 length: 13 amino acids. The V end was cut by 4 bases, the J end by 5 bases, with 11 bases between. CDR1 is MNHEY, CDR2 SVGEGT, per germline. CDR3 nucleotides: TGTGCCAGCAGTTTGTCAACGCAGACTGAAGCTTTCTTT. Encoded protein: CASSLSTQTEAFF.

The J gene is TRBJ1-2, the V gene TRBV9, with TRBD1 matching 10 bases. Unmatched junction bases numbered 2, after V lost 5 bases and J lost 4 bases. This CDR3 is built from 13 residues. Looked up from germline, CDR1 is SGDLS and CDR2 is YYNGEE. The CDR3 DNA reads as TGTGCCAGCAGGGGGGACAGGGGCTATGGCTACACCTTC. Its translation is CASRGDRGYGYTF.

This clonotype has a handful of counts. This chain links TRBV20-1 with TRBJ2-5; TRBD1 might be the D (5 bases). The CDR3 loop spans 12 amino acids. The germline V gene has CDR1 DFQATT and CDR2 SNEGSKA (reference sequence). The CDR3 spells CSSAGSPETQYF. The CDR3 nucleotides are TGCAGCAGCGCAGGGTCACCAGAGACCCAGTACTTC.

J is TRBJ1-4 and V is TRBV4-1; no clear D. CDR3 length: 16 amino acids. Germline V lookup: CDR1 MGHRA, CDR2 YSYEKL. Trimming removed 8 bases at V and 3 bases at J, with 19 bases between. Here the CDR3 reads CASSEGSQNPNEKLFF. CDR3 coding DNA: TGCGCCAGCTCGGAGGGATCCCAAAATCCTAATGAAAAACTGTTTTTT.

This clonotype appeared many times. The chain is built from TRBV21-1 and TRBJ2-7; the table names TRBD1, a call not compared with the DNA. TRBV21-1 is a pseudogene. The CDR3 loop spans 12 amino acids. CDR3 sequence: CETGGATYEQYF. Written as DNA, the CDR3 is TGCGAGACAGGGGGAGCTACCTACGAGCAGTACTTC.

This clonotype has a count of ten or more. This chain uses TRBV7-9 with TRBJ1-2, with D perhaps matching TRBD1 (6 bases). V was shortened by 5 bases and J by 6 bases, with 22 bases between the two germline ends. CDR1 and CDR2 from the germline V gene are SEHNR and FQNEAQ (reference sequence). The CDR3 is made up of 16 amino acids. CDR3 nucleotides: TGTGCCAGCAGCCCTTCGTCGGGGGCGCGTTCTAATGGCTACACCTTC. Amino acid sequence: CASSPSSGARSNGYTF.

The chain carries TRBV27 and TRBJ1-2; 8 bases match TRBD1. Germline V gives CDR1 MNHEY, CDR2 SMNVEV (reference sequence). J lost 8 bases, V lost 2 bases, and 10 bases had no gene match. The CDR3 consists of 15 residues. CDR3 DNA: TGTGCCAGCAGTTTACTGGCAGGGGGCGCGGGAGGCTACACCTTC. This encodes CASSLLAGGAGGYTF.

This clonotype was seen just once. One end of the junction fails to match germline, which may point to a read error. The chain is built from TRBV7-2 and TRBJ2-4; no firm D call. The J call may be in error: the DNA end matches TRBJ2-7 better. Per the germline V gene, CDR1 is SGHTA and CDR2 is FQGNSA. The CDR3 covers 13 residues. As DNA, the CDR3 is TGTGCCGGCAGCTTAGGGAAGGCCTACGAGCAGTACTTC. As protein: CAGSLGKAYEQYF.

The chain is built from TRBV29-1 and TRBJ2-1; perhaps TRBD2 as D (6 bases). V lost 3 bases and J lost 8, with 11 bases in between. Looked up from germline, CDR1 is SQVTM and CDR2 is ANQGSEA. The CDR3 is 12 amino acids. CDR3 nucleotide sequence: TGCAGCGTTGATGGACCGGGAGATGAGCAGTTCTTC. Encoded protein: CSVDGPGDEQFF.